A selection of T cell receptor beta chains follows, all from one sample in a study of blood T cell repertoires in COVID-19. Repertoires were generated with immunoSEQ multiplex PCR, while TCRdb's copy carries only in-frame clones and drops some. In the table there are some 250,000 clones, around three quarters of which are singletons. Sequencing used peripheral blood. Every receptor here comes from a woman of 80 years or more with acute or convalescent COVID-19. Each CDR3 is given with its conserved first and last residue. A D gene is named only where the DNA matches it firmly.

TRBV2	NA	TRBJ1-1	CASSEAYRNTEAFF
TRBV6-2/TRBV6-3	NA	TRBJ1-6	CASSYVARGSPLHF
TRBV18	NA	TRBJ1-3	CASSPVQVSGNTIYF
TRBV15	NA	TRBJ2-7	CATSRDKDYEQYF
TRBV25-1	NA	TRBJ1-2	CASSSTGTGYTF
TRBV19	NA	TRBJ1-2	CASRPQGNYGYTF
TRBV6-5	TRBD1	TRBJ2-7	CASSPRQGASYEQYF
TRBV9	TRBD2	TRBJ2-5	CASSVGALAGGKETQYF
TRBV6-1	NA	TRBJ1-3	CASSEMAGFSGNTIYF
TRBV3-1/TRBV3-2	TRBD2	TRBJ2-5	CASPILAGGQETQYF
TRBV6-4	NA	TRBJ2-3	CASSDSHTDTQYF
TRBV5-5	NA	TRBJ2-3	CASSLAPFPSTDTQYF
TRBV2	NA	TRBJ1-5	CASSEGDLLGGSQPQHF
TRBV5-1	NA	TRBJ2-2	CASSFFGDRSNTGELFF
TRBV5-1	NA	TRBJ2-2	CASSLAGGPAGELFF
TRBV6-6	NA	TRBJ2-3	CASSRGPNTDTQYF
TRBV5-1	TRBD2	TRBJ2-3	CASSLGGGSTTDTQYF
TRBV3-1/TRBV3-2	NA	TRBJ2-1	CASSQDRRNEQFF
TRBV21-1	NA	TRBJ2-7	CASSHSGSDGTYEQYF
TRBV12-3/TRBV12-4	NA	TRBJ2-7	CASSLVSLEQYF